These T cell receptor beta chains were read from a single sample in a study of T cell responses to AZD1222 COVID-19 vaccine. TCRdb keeps only in-frame clones here, not all; method: immunoSEQ multiplex PCR. Counted here are some 120,000 clones, 87% occurring once; the ten biggest clones make up 1.3% to 1.5%. The sample consisted of peripheral blood, taken on day 0 of AZD1222 vaccination. The receptors were gathered from an adult in good health. Each CDR3 is given without its conserved first and last residue. Each record gives: CDR3 length, V gene, D gene, CDR3 protein. D genes are given only for firm matches.

len: 11; v_gene: TRBV19; d_gene: TRBD1; CDR3aa: ASHRGPSYEQY
len: 12; v_gene: TRBV7-6; d_gene: NA; CDR3aa: ASSLGPLLYEQY
len: 15; v_gene: TRBV9; d_gene: TRBD1; CDR3aa: ASSYGQGGITGNTIY
len: 10; v_gene: TRBV20-1; d_gene: TRBD1; CDR3aa: SANDRGYGYT
len: 14; v_gene: TRBV9; d_gene: TRBD2; CDR3aa: ASSVAGGWMEETQY
len: 13; v_gene: TRBV15; d_gene: NA; CDR3aa: ATSRDRGRGDTQY
len: 12; v_gene: TRBV29-1; d_gene: TRBD1; CDR3aa: SANGDSTPNEQF
len: 12; v_gene: TRBV9; d_gene: NA; CDR3aa: ASSLAASSGEQY
len: 11; v_gene: TRBV10-3; d_gene: NA; CDR3aa: AISDGSSYEQY
len: 13; v_gene: TRBV4-1; d_gene: TRBD1; CDR3aa: ASSQTGQGVSPLH
len: 12; v_gene: TRBV9; d_gene: TRBD1; CDR3aa: ASSVGTGVNEQF
len: 13; v_gene: TRBV5-1; d_gene: TRBD1; CDR3aa: ASSLEARGHHEQY
len: 16; v_gene: TRBV9; d_gene: TRBD1; CDR3aa: ASSTSSGGQGFQETQY
len: 14; v_gene: TRBV5-1; d_gene: NA; CDR3aa: ASSLVAGVSTDTQY
len: 11; v_gene: TRBV29-1; d_gene: NA; CDR3aa: SVVGGGIYEQY
len: 14; v_gene: TRBV18; d_gene: NA; CDR3aa: ASSPQSGTSNYGYT
len: 12; v_gene: TRBV7-2; d_gene: NA; CDR3aa: ASSSGTVNTEAF
len: 10; v_gene: TRBV2; d_gene: NA; CDR3aa: ATGRPPYEQY
len: 13; v_gene: TRBV28; d_gene: TRBD1; CDR3aa: ASSSWDRVRQPQH
len: 10; v_gene: TRBV6-1; d_gene: NA; CDR3aa: ASSQGPQAAF
len: 12; v_gene: TRBV2; d_gene: TRBD2; CDR3aa: ASLLAGAQETQY
len: 16; v_gene: TRBV24-1; d_gene: TRBD1; CDR3aa: ATSEAGTGGSGANVLT
len: 11; v_gene: TRBV10-3; d_gene: NA; CDR3aa: ATSRESTDTQY
len: 13; v_gene: TRBV4-3; d_gene: NA; CDR3aa: ASSQSGRISEKLF
len: 13; v_gene: TRBV6-5; d_gene: TRBD2; CDR3aa: ASSFIAGANNEQF
len: 12; v_gene: TRBV27; d_gene: TRBD2; CDR3aa: ASSPLAGGGAPS
len: 10; v_gene: TRBV7-9; d_gene: NA; CDR3aa: ASRPTNNEQF
len: 10; v_gene: TRBV30; d_gene: NA; CDR3aa: AWGKAPETQY
len: 11; v_gene: TRBV28; d_gene: NA; CDR3aa: ASSPLMGPEAF
len: 13; v_gene: TRBV7-2; d_gene: TRBD1; CDR3aa: ASSPGTGRTGELF
len: 12; v_gene: TRBV10-3; d_gene: NA; CDR3aa: AISRSGSGQPQH
len: 13; v_gene: TRBV28; d_gene: NA; CDR3aa: ASRGGGASNQPQH
len: 13; v_gene: TRBV6-5; d_gene: NA; CDR3aa: ASSYSTASSYEQY
len: 12; v_gene: TRBV13; d_gene: TRBD1; CDR3aa: ASSYGQGGSPLH
len: 12; v_gene: TRBV7-6; d_gene: NA; CDR3aa: ASTPWREDGKLF
len: 15; v_gene: TRBV7-2; d_gene: TRBD1; CDR3aa: ASSTGTGPTINYGYT
len: 11; v_gene: TRBV9; d_gene: NA; CDR3aa: ASSVGSREKLF
len: 14; v_gene: TRBV5-5; d_gene: NA; CDR3aa: ASSSADLGEGEKLF
len: 12; v_gene: TRBV5-1; d_gene: NA; CDR3aa: ASSLVPASYEQY
len: 11; v_gene: TRBV28; d_gene: NA; CDR3aa: ASGSGASYGYT
len: 10; v_gene: TRBV28; d_gene: NA; CDR3aa: ASRLTNYGYT
len: 16; v_gene: TRBV5-1; d_gene: TRBD2; CDR3aa: ASSHFPRGGEVTGELF
len: 14; v_gene: TRBV29-1; d_gene: NA; CDR3aa: SVVRGELCSNQPQH
len: 12; v_gene: TRBV7-9; d_gene: NA; CDR3aa: ASSSSSNTGELF
len: 15; v_gene: TRBV10-3; d_gene: TRBD1; CDR3aa: AISERGQGSAGNTIY
len: 13; v_gene: TRBV9; d_gene: NA; CDR3aa: ASSPRDNYNSPLH
len: 11; v_gene: TRBV29-1; d_gene: NA; CDR3aa: SVAGSGANVLT
len: 12; v_gene: TRBV6-1; d_gene: TRBD1; CDR3aa: ASSEGQGGEKLF
len: 13; v_gene: TRBV27; d_gene: NA; CDR3aa: ASSLIRAEGYGYT
len: 13; v_gene: TRBV5-1; d_gene: NA; CDR3aa: ASSFEQGGYNEQF
len: 10; v_gene: TRBV7-8; d_gene: NA; CDR3aa: ASRGQDYGYT
len: 16; v_gene: TRBV13; d_gene: TRBD1; CDR3aa: ASSFQVGGQGRPYEQY
len: 12; v_gene: TRBV24-1; d_gene: NA; CDR3aa: ATSDPVGTDTQY
len: 13; v_gene: TRBV11-2; d_gene: TRBD2; CDR3aa: ASSLIGGALNEQF
len: 12; v_gene: TRBV19; d_gene: TRBD2; CDR3aa: ASSTGLARGEQY
len: 13; v_gene: TRBV18; d_gene: TRBD1; CDR3aa: ASSTGQGNTGELF
len: 9; v_gene: TRBV13; d_gene: NA; CDR3aa: ASSLDYGYT
len: 14; v_gene: TRBV27; d_gene: NA; CDR3aa: ASSLEGGWGNSPLH
len: 13; v_gene: TRBV6-1; d_gene: NA; CDR3aa: ASSELPQGISTSF